Only one count was recorded for the clone carrying this T cell receptor beta chain. The sample belongs to a study of T cell responses to AZD1222 COVID-19 vaccine. The protocol was immunoSEQ multiplex PCR, while the TCRdb copy is restricted to in-frame clones and leaves out a portion. The sample contains some 120,000 clones, around 89% of which appear only once. Germline values: CDR1 GTSNPN, CDR2 SVGIG (reference sequence). With 0 bases removed from V and 7 bases from J, the gap between germline ends came to 13 bases. This CDR3 is built from 14 residues. The source is an adult in good health. V is TRBV30 and J is TRBJ2-1; D possibly corresponds to TRBD2 (5 bases). The sequences come from peripheral blood, collected on day 0 of MenACWY control vaccination. DNA of the CDR3: TGTGCCTGGAGTGTACGGGTAGGGAGAAATGAGCAGTTCTTC. It codes for CAWSVRVGRNEQFF.